This is a list of T cell receptor beta chains from one sample in a study of cytomegalovirus exposure and HLA in healthy donors. Measured with immunoSEQ multiplex PCR; TCRdb has only the in-frame clones, and not every one. Among 110,000 or so clones listed, roughly 70% were seen once. The source material was PBMCs. These receptors all stem from a man aged 40-55 years in good health and CMV-seronegative. Both conserved end residues are part of each CDR3. A D gene is named only where the DNA matches it firmly.

J gene: TRBJ2-3; D gene: TRBD2; V gene: TRBV19; CDR3 protein: CASSRLAGVTDTQYF
J gene: TRBJ2-7; D gene: .; V gene: TRBV7-9; CDR3 protein: CASSLGRFSSYEQYF
J gene: TRBJ2-1; D gene: .; V gene: TRBV6-5; CDR3 protein: CASGGWRAYNEQFF
J gene: TRBJ2-1; D gene: .; V gene: TRBV4-1; CDR3 protein: CASSQPTRNPSSYNEQFF
J gene: TRBJ2-5; D gene: .; V gene: TRBV5-8; CDR3 protein: CASSLGGRQETQYF
J gene: TRBJ2-5; D gene: .; V gene: TRBV5-1; CDR3 protein: CASSGRTPAGETQYF
J gene: TRBJ1-1; D gene: .; V gene: TRBV5-8; CDR3 protein: CASSLAYNEAFF
J gene: TRBJ2-7; D gene: .; V gene: TRBV6-6; CDR3 protein: CASSYEAGYEQYF
J gene: TRBJ2-1; D gene: TRBD1; V gene: TRBV10-1; CDR3 protein: CASSEQGAGEQFF
J gene: TRBJ2-7; D gene: .; V gene: TRBV19; CDR3 protein: CASSRGQITYEQYF
J gene: TRBJ2-6; D gene: TRBD1; V gene: TRBV9; CDR3 protein: CASSGRWDRGSGANVLTF
J gene: TRBJ2-1; D gene: .; V gene: TRBV27; CDR3 protein: CASSSAGGSSYNEQFF
J gene: TRBJ2-7; D gene: .; V gene: TRBV20-1; CDR3 protein: CSASGVGEQYF
J gene: TRBJ2-3; D gene: .; V gene: TRBV6-6; CDR3 protein: CASTAGRITQYF
J gene: TRBJ1-2; D gene: .; V gene: TRBV18; CDR3 protein: CASSPVTEYYGYTF
J gene: TRBJ2-7; D gene: .; V gene: TRBV7-9; CDR3 protein: CASSLTGYEQYF
J gene: TRBJ1-5; D gene: .; V gene: TRBV19; CDR3 protein: CASSSPGNSNQPQHF
J gene: TRBJ1-6; D gene: .; V gene: TRBV28; CDR3 protein: CASSLNQGRPNSPLHF
J gene: TRBJ1-1; D gene: .; V gene: TRBV5-1; CDR3 protein: CASSLGGRTEAFF
J gene: TRBJ1-2; D gene: TRBD1; V gene: TRBV19; CDR3 protein: CASSALGQAANYGYTF
J gene: TRBJ2-7; D gene: .; V gene: TRBV6-1; CDR3 protein: CASQGHTEQYF
J gene: TRBJ1-5; D gene: TRBD1; V gene: TRBV19; CDR3 protein: CASSMIGTGGNGNQPQHF
J gene: TRBJ2-2; D gene: TRBD1; V gene: TRBV7-6; CDR3 protein: CASSSNRQGTGGELFF
J gene: TRBJ2-1; D gene: .; V gene: TRBV13; CDR3 protein: CASSLNGGSYNEQFF
J gene: TRBJ2-2; D gene: .; V gene: TRBV6-4; CDR3 protein: CASSDSIYGELFF
J gene: TRBJ2-1; D gene: .; V gene: TRBV7-9; CDR3 protein: CASSYNLNEQFF
J gene: TRBJ2-2; D gene: TRBD2; V gene: TRBV12-5; CDR3 protein: CASGLLYSGYTGELFF
J gene: TRBJ2-7; D gene: .; V gene: TRBV6-1; CDR3 protein: CASSEEQASYEQYF
J gene: TRBJ2-3; D gene: TRBD2; V gene: TRBV23-1; CDR3 protein: CASRSGERKYF
J gene: TRBJ1-2; D gene: .; V gene: TRBV9; CDR3 protein: CASSRTDTYGYTF
J gene: TRBJ1-1; D gene: TRBD1; V gene: TRBV6-6; CDR3 protein: CASSYSTGGAFF
J gene: TRBJ1-5; D gene: .; V gene: TRBV18; CDR3 protein: CASSPPYGVNQPQHF
J gene: TRBJ1-1; D gene: .; V gene: TRBV5-4; CDR3 protein: CASSLWSDNTEAFF
J gene: TRBJ2-7; D gene: TRBD1; V gene: TRBV27; CDR3 protein: CASSLRGQGPYEQYF
J gene: TRBJ1-1; D gene: .; V gene: TRBV4-3; CDR3 protein: CASSQARGKAAEAFF
J gene: TRBJ2-7; D gene: TRBD1; V gene: TRBV5-4; CDR3 protein: CASSRDRDYEQYF
J gene: TRBJ2-3; D gene: .; V gene: TRBV6-4; CDR3 protein: CASSDSKAGAADTQYF
J gene: .; D gene: TRBD1; V gene: TRBV5-1; CDR3 protein: CASSYQRQGSGEQYF
J gene: TRBJ2-7; D gene: TRBD1; V gene: TRBV4-1; CDR3 protein: CASSPSDTGTGGYEQYF
J gene: TRBJ2-7; D gene: .; V gene: TRBV9; CDR3 protein: CASSVRDTSSYEQYF
J gene: TRBJ2-7; D gene: TRBD2; V gene: TRBV11-3; CDR3 protein: CASSGWDGGAYEQYF
J gene: TRBJ2-1; D gene: TRBD2; V gene: TRBV4-2; CDR3 protein: CASRSSGMGLEQFF
J gene: TRBJ2-7; D gene: TRBD2; V gene: TRBV5-5; CDR3 protein: CASSLLMGGTYEQYF
J gene: TRBJ2-7; D gene: TRBD1; V gene: TRBV18; CDR3 protein: CASSPRDRVVPYEQYF
J gene: TRBJ2-7; D gene: .; V gene: TRBV28; CDR3 protein: CASTSSGLSAEQYF
J gene: TRBJ2-7; D gene: .; V gene: TRBV9; CDR3 protein: CASSVDPAYEQYF